The 30 T cell receptor beta chains in this list originate from one sample, sequenced in a study of T-cell reconstitution after alpha-beta-depleted transplantation in children (dated by TCRdb to 2016 to 2017). Library generation was performed with PCR. TCRdb shows the sequencer as Illumina HiSeq 2500. TCR library preparation used molecular barcoding, with unique molecular identifiers applied to normalize quantification of the TCRbeta repertoire. The public reads were quality trimmed at Q25 with fastp and then assembled into clones with MiXCR by TCRdb, keeping productive beta chains. Each record represents a unique CDR3 protein, reported with the most common genes and DNA among its rows. In all, the sample holds more than 450,000 distinct CDR3 sequences, and approximately 20% of those were seen once. Of the sample, 3.3% falls within the top ten clones. Sequencing was performed on PBMCs from the stem cell graft donor, taken from the stem cell graft. Receptors were obtained from a human donor who donated a stem cell graft to a child with acute lymphoblastic leukemia.

V gene TRBV4-1 combines with J gene TRBJ2-1, with no clear D. This CDR3 spans 14 amino acids. Trimming left V 1 base short and J 9 bases short, with 13 bases between. Germline V gene sequence: CDR1 MGHRA, CDR2 YSYEKL. CDR3 nucleotide sequence: TGCGCCAGCAGCCAAGTCGCCTTAGGCCCTGAGCAGTTCTTC. It encodes CASSQVALGPEQFF.

V is TRBV6-4 and J is TRBJ2-6; D ambiguous. Deletions cut 0 bases from V and 0 bases from J, with 3 bases between. The CDR3 has 15 amino acids. Germline loops: CDR1 MRHNA, CDR2 SNTAGT. The CDR3 loop reads CASSDSRSGANVLTF. CDR3 coding DNA: TGTGCCAGCAGTGACTCCCGCTCTGGGGCCAACGTCCTGACTTTC.

The chain links TRBV29-1 to TRBJ1-1; D remains unclear. Germline CDR1 SQVTM, CDR2 ANQGSEA. Trimming removed 8 bases from V and 8 bases from J, with 12 bases in between. CDR3 size: 10 residues. In DNA, the CDR3 is TGCAGCACCCTCGACGCGGAAGCTTTCTTT. This gives the protein CSTLDAEAFF.

This clonotype was found a few times. This chain uses TRBV10-3 with TRBJ1-1; D perhaps matches TRBD1 (5 bases). Germline assignment: CDR1 ENHRY and CDR2 SYGVKD. CDR3 length: 16 amino acids. Trimming removed 4 bases at V and 1 base at J, with 16 bases between. The CDR3 DNA sequence: TGTGCCATCAGTGTAGAGGGGAGGGGTCCGAACACTGAAGCTTTCTTT. Translating gives CAISVEGRGPNTEAFF.

The chain has TRBV12-3 or TRBV12-4 and TRBJ1-4; D is possibly TRBD1 (5 bases). The CDR3 is 16 residues long. V was shortened by 3 bases and J by 0 bases, with 11 bases between the two germline ends. The CDR3 DNA follows: TGTGCCAGCAGTTTGGGCAGGGCTGCAACTAATGAAAAACTGTTTTTT. This translates into CASSLGRAATNEKLFF.

The chain joins TRBV5-1 to TRBJ2-6; TRBD2 matches at 7 bases. The CDR3 totals 18 residues. The V gene end was trimmed by 0 bases and the J gene end by 4 bases; junction bases not matched to a gene: 10. Germline V gene data show CDR1 as SGHRS and CDR2 as YFSETQ. CDR3 bases: TGCGCCAGCAGCTTGGAAGTCGGGAGGCTTTCCGGGGCCAACGTCCTGACTTTC. Translating it yields CASSLEVGRLSGANVLTF.

The chain has TRBV6-1 and TRBJ2-2; 8 nucleotides line up with TRBD1. Germline values: CDR1 MNHNS, CDR2 SASEGT. This CDR3 is built from 13 residues. Trimming cost V 6 bases and J 6 bases; bases outside gene matches: 3. CDR3 sequence (DNA): TGTGCCAGCAGAGAACAGGGGGCCGGGGAGCTGTTTTTT. Translating it yields CASREQGAGELFF.

The CDR3 DNA sequence: TGTGCCAGCAGCGTAAATCGCCCTGGACAGGTCTACAATGAGCAGTTCTTC. It codes for CASSVNRPGQVYNEQFF. V usage is TRBV9 and J usage is TRBJ2-1, with 7 positions matching TRBD1. CDR1 and CDR2 from the germline V gene are SGDLS and YYNGEE. CDR3 length equals 17 residues. Unmatched junction bases numbered 10, after V lost 1 base and J lost 3 bases.

This clonotype was counted only a few times. This chain connects TRBV18 to TRBJ2-5; a possible D gene is TRBD2 (5 bases). V lost 3 bases to trimming and J lost 3 bases, with 11 bases between them. Germline values: CDR1 KGHSH, CDR2 LQKENI. The CDR3 spans 14 residues. CDR3 sequence reads: CASSPRRAEETQYF. The CDR3 coding sequence is TGTGCCAGCTCACCTAGACGAGCGGAAGAGACCCAGTACTTC.

In this sample, this clonotype turned up many times. The chain is built from TRBV20-1 and TRBJ2-7, with D possibly matching TRBD1 (5 bases). Germline V gene data show CDR1 as DFQATT and CDR2 as SNEGSKA (reference sequence). This CDR3 region has 14 residues. The V and J ends lost 5 bases and 2 bases respectively, with 16 bases between them. CDR3 sequence (DNA): TGCAGTGCTTCCCCCCAGGGCCGCCCCTACGAGCAGTACTTC. Amino acid sequence: CSASPQGRPYEQYF.

This clonotype was picked up a small number of times. V and J are TRBV5-1 and TRBJ2-1; D may be TRBD1 or TRBD2 (6 bases each). V was pared by 3 bases and J by 6 bases, with 19 bases between. The CDR3 runs to 16 residues. The germline gives CDR1 SGHRS, CDR2 YFSETQ. CDR3 in DNA: TGCGCCAGCAGCTCTAGGGGGGCGGGAAGTAGCAATGAGCAGTTCTTC. This gives the protein CASSSRGAGSSNEQFF.

This clonotype was found a few times. V gene TRBV5-1 combines with J gene TRBJ2-5; D gene unclear. Trimming pared 0 bases from V and 2 bases from J, leaving 11 bases between. CDR3 length: 15 residues. CDR1 SGHRS and CDR2 YFSETQ come from the germline V gene. The CDR3 DNA is TGCGCCAGCAGCTTGGGAGCCGTGTTGCAAGAGACCCAGTACTTC. Protein product: CASSLGAVLQETQYF.

This clonotype was found a few times. The V gene is TRBV5-1, the J gene TRBJ1-2, with D possibly matching TRBD1 (5 bases). There are 16 residues in the CDR3. The germline gives CDR1 SGHRS, CDR2 YFSETQ. Trimming cost V 0 bases and J 1 base, with 13 bases left between them. In DNA form, the CDR3 reads TGCGCCAGCAGCTTGGCCAACAGCAGGGTTAACTATGGCTACACCTTC. It specifies CASSLANSRVNYGYTF.

The chain couples TRBV11-2 to TRBJ2-1; the D is unclear. CDR1 is SGHAT, CDR2 FQNNGV, per germline. The CDR3 totals 15 residues. Trimming left V 1 base short and J 6 bases short, with 13 bases between. The CDR3 is CASSLGKGPGNEQFF. The CDR3 DNA is TGTGCCAGCAGCTTAGGAAAGGGTCCGGGCAATGAGCAGTTCTTC.

This clonotype was seen a few times. CDR3 residues: CASSIARGGTEAFF. The CDR3 region has the DNA TGTGCCAGTAGTATTGCGAGGGGCGGGACTGAAGCTTTCTTT. The rearrangement links TRBV19 to TRBJ1-1, with a weak D call TRBD1 (5 bases). Per germline, CDR1 LNHDA and CDR2 SQIVND (reference sequence). This CDR3 spans 14 amino acids. V was cut by 3 bases and J by 5 bases, with 13 bases left in between.

This clonotype has a single count. The chain combines TRBV12-3 or TRBV12-4 with TRBJ2-1, with a weak D call TRBD2 (6 bases). V lost 4 bases, J lost 10 bases, and 11 bases lay in between. This CDR3 is built from 12 residues. CDR3 in amino acids: CASSWGSGEQFF. The DNA for the CDR3 is TGTGCCAGCAGTTGGGGAAGCGGGGAGCAGTTCTTC.

This chain links TRBV7-6 with TRBJ2-2; 14 nucleotides match TRBD2. CDR1 and CDR2 (germline): SGHVS, FNYEAQ. The CDR3 covers 19 residues. Trimming took 2 bases from V and 4 from J; bases not matched to a gene: 9. The CDR3 region is CASSLPGLAGGGATGELFF. DNA of the CDR3: TGTGCCAGCAGCTTACCCGGACTAGCGGGAGGCGGTGCCACCGGGGAGCTGTTTTTT.

This chain connects TRBV2 to TRBJ1-2; D possibly corresponds to TRBD1 (5 bases). This CDR3 is 16 amino acids long. Germline V gene sequence: CDR1 SNHLY, CDR2 FYNNEI. Deletions cut 4 bases from V and 1 base from J, with 16 bases between. CDR3 DNA sequence: TGTGCCAGCAGTGGCTGGCCGGGACGGAGTAACTATGGCTACACCTTC. Translating it yields CASSGWPGRSNYGYTF. The variable domain in full, with the rest retrieved from reference TRBV2 and TRBJ1-2, is EPEVTQTPSHQVTQMGQEVILRCVPISNHLYFYWYRQILGQKVEFLVSFYNNEISEKSEIFDDQFSVERPDGSNFTLKIRSTKLEDSAMYFCASSGWPGRSNYGYTFGSGTRLTVV.

This clonotype occurred many times. The gene calls are TRBV7-8 and TRBJ1-1, with 8 nucleotides matching TRBD1. The V segment lost 2 bases and the J segment 4 bases; nucleotides outside the gene matches: 9. CDR3 size: 16 residues. Per the germline V gene, CDR1 is SGHVS and CDR2 is FQNEAQ. The CDR3 coding sequence is TGTGCCAGCAGCTTACCATATATAACAGGGGGCACTGAAGCTTTCTTT. The encoded protein is CASSLPYITGGTEAFF.

The V and J genes are TRBV15 and TRBJ2-1, with no clear D. CDR1 is LNHNV and CDR2 is YYDKDF in the germline V gene (reference sequence). The germline V and J ends were trimmed by 1 base and 0 bases, with 10 bases remaining between them. This CDR3 has 16 residues. The CDR3 sequence is CATSRVNTHSYNEQFF. CDR3 coding DNA: TGTGCCACCAGCAGAGTAAACACCCACTCCTACAATGAGCAGTTCTTC. Full variable domain (outside the CDR3, taken from reference TRBV15 and TRBJ2-1): DAMVIQNPRYQVTQFGKPVTLSCSQTLNHNVMYWYQQKSSQAPKLLFHYYDKDFNNEADTPDNFQSRRPNTSFCFLDIRSPGLGDTAMYLCATSRVNTHSYNEQFFGPGTRLTVL.

The sample holds a few counts of this clonotype. Here the CDR3 reads CSAAGTGVHEQYF. The CDR3 coding sequence is TGCAGCGCAGCCGGGACAGGGGTCCACGAGCAGTACTTC. This sequence joins TRBV29-1 and TRBJ2-7, with 10 bases identical to TRBD1. The germline gives CDR1 SQVTM, CDR2 ANQGSEA. This CDR3 has 13 amino acids. The V gene end was trimmed by 7 bases and the J gene end by 5 bases; junction bases not matched to a gene: 8.

In its sample, this clonotype was seen a few times. V and J are TRBV5-1 and TRBJ1-6; 8 nucleotides match TRBD1. With 7 bases clipped from V and 0 bases from J, the junction kept 9 bases outside the gene matches. This CDR3 spans 17 amino acids. Germline CDR1 SGHRS, CDR2 YFSETQ. The CDR3 loop reads CASLTGAPSSYNSPLHF. DNA of the CDR3: TGCGCCAGCTTGACAGGGGCGCCCAGCTCCTATAATTCACCCCTCCACTTT.

This clonotype was counted many times. DNA of the CDR3: TGTGCCACCAGTGAGAGGGGGCACGGCTACACCTTC. This codes for CATSERGHGYTF. This rearrangement joins TRBV24-1 to TRBJ1-2; TRBD1 matches at 7 bases. The length of the CDR3 is 12 residues. V dropped 4 bases and J dropped 8; count of bases not matched to a gene: 3. Germline V lookup: CDR1 KGHDR, CDR2 SFDVKD.

The chain carries TRBV7-9 and TRBJ2-7; TRBD1 might be the D (5 bases). The CDR3 has 12 amino acids. Trimming stripped 3 bases from V and 7 bases from J, with 10 bases between. CDR1 is SEHNR, CDR2 FQNEAQ, per germline (reference sequence). CDR3 residues: CASSFSDKEQYF. The CDR3 DNA is TGTGCCAGCAGCTTTTCGGACAAGGAGCAGTACTTC.

A remark on this clonotype: Germline is not matched at one junction end, which may reflect a read error. The chain uses TRBV20-1 and TRBJ2-1; 14 positions agree with TRBD2. This CDR3 region has 17 residues. CDR1 and CDR2 (germline): DFQATT, SNEGSKA (reference sequence). The CDR3 loop reads CGAPGLAGVRAYNEQFF. In nucleotides, the CDR3 is TGCGGTGCCCCGGGACTAGCGGGAGTTAGAGCCTACAATGAGCAGTTCTTC.

This clonotype was picked up a small number of times. The rearrangement joins TRBV5-1 to TRBJ2-7; TRBD2 aligns across 13 bases. Germline V lookup: CDR1 SGHRS, CDR2 YFSETQ. Trimming cost V 4 bases and J 5 bases; bases outside gene matches: 15. This CDR3 comprises 18 residues. The CDR3 loop reads CASSLGLAGVWSIDEQYF. The CDR3 DNA follows: TGCGCCAGCAGCCTTGGACTAGCGGGAGTTTGGTCCATTGACGAGCAGTACTTC.

This clonotype was counted ten times or more. The V and J genes are TRBV5-1 and TRBJ2-2; D is uncertain. Deletions cut 2 bases from V and 3 bases from J, with 5 bases between. The CDR3 length is 13 residues. Germline V gene data show CDR1 as SGHRS and CDR2 as YFSETQ. CDR3 DNA: TGCGCCAGCAGCTTAACCTACACCGGGGAGCTGTTTTTT. Translating gives CASSLTYTGELFF.

This clonotype has just a few counts. This sequence joins TRBV5-4 and TRBJ2-1; D remains ambiguous. The CDR3 runs to 12 residues. V was pared by 4 bases and J by 11 bases, with 13 bases between. Per the germline V gene, CDR1 is SGHNT and CDR2 is YYREEE (reference sequence). CDR3 sequence reads: CASSATARQQFF. CDR3 bases: TGTGCCAGCAGCGCAACAGCTCGGCAGCAGTTCTTC.

J is TRBJ2-2 and V is TRBV10-3, with 9 bases fitting TRBD1. The CDR3 consists of 16 residues. Germline V gives CDR1 ENHRY, CDR2 SYGVKD. With V trimmed by 3 bases and J by 6 bases, 8 bases remained unmatched. The CDR3 DNA is TGTGCCATCAGTGACCGAGGGACAGGGAAGGCCGGGGAGCTGTTTTTT. Residues: CAISDRGTGKAGELFF.

This clonotype has more than one count but fewer than ten. This chain links TRBV29-1 with TRBJ2-7; 7 bases are shared with TRBD1. The CDR3 runs 14 residues. The ends lost 7 bases at V and 2 bases at J; junction bases unmatched: 11. Germline V gives CDR1 SQVTM, CDR2 ANQGSEA. CDR3 DNA: TGCAGCGCCGAGGGGGCAGGAACGACCTACGAGCAGTACTTC. Protein: CSAEGAGTTYEQYF.